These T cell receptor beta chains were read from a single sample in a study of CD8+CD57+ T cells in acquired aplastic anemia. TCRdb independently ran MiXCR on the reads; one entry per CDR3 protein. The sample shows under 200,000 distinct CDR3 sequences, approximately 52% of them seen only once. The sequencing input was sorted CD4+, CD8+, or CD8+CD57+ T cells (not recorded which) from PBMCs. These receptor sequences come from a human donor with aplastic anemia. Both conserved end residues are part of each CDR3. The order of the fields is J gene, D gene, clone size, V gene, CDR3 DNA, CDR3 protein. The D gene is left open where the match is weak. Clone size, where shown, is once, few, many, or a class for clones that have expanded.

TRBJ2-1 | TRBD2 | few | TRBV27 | TGTGCCAGCAGTTCCCCTAGCGGGAGGATATACTACAATGAGCAGTTCTTC | CASSSPSGRIYYNEQFF
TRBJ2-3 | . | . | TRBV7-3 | TGTGCCAGCAGCTTCGTAGCTAGCACAGATACGCAGTATTTT | CASSFVASTDTQYF
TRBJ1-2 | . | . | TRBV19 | TGTGCCAGTAGTATAGACGGGCCCTATGGCTACACCTTC | CASSIDGPYGYTF
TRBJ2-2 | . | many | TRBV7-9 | TGTGCCAGCAGCTTAGGGGGGGGGGCCGCGAACACCGGGGAGCTGTTTTTT | CASSLGGGAANTGELFF
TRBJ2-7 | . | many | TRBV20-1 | TGCAGTGCTTGGGGAGATGGAATATCCTACGAGCAGTACTTC | CSAWGDGISYEQYF
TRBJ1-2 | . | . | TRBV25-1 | TGTGCCAGCGTACACAGGGATGGGGGTCCGGGCTATGGCTACACCTTC | CASVHRDGGPGYGYTF
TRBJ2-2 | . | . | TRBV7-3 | TGTGCCAGCAGCCTGTACAGGAATGCCGGGGAGCTGTTTTTT | CASSLYRNAGELFF
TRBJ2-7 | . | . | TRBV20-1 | TGCAGTGCTAGAGATCAGGCCACCACCTACGAGCAGTACTTC | CSARDQATTYEQYF
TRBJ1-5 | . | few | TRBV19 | TGTGCCAGTAGTACCAGCGAGGGGAGTAGTCAGCCCCAGCATTTT | CASSTSEGSSQPQHF
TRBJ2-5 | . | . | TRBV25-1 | TGTGCCAGCAGTTTTGCAGGGGCGGGAGAGACTCAGTACTTC | CASSFAGAGETQYF
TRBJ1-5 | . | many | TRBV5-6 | TGTGCCAGCAGCTTGGGAGACGTTAGCAATCAGCCCCAGCATTTT | CASSLGDVSNQPQHF
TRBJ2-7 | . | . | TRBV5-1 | TGCGCCAGCAGCTTGGGGGTCGGATCCTACGAGCAGTACTTC | CASSLGVGSYEQYF